What follows are 20 T cell receptor beta chains derived from one specimen sequenced in a study of response to subunit inactivated influenza vaccine. MiXCR, applied by TCRdb to the RT-PCR reads, yields one record per CDR3 protein. The sample contains fewer than 600,000 distinct CDR3 sequences, approximately 7.8% of which appear only once. This sample comprised PBMCs from blood, obtained around 25 months after vaccination. The source of these receptors is a man between 50 and 75 years old who received an inactivated influenza vaccine.

This clonotype turned up a few times. The genes are TRBV28 and TRBJ1-5; no firm D call. Germline V gene sequence: CDR1 MDHEN, CDR2 SYDVKM. The ends were cut back, 6 bases at V and 3 bases at J, with 15 bases in the middle. The CDR3 extends over 15 amino acids. CDR3 coding DNA: TGTGCCAGCAGGCCTTTAGCAGCTAACAATCAGCCCCAGCATTTT. Translation: CASRPLAANNQPQHF.

Ten or more counts support this clonotype. The rearrangement links TRBV3-1 to TRBJ2-5; TRBD1 aligns across 9 bases. Losses at the gene ends were 2 bases for V and 2 bases for J; bases not matched to a gene: 6. The V gene's germline CDR1 is LGHDT and CDR2 YNNKEL (reference sequence). The CDR3 is 16 residues long. The CDR3 DNA is TGTGCCAGCAGCCAATCGGGGACAGGGAAGCAAGAGACCCAGTACTTC. Its protein is CASSQSGTGKQETQYF.

This chain uses TRBV7-2 with TRBJ2-3, with D possibly being TRBD1 (5 bases). The length of the CDR3 is 16 residues. Germline-derived CDR1 and CDR2 are SGHTA and FQGNSA. V gave up 0 bases and J gave up 5 bases, with 15 bases separating them. CDR3: CASSLARGRDRDTQYF. The CDR3 nucleotides are TGTGCCAGCAGCTTAGCAAGGGGCAGGGATAGAGATACGCAGTATTTT.

This clonotype appeared a few times. The genes are TRBV4-1 and TRBJ2-5; D is ambiguous. This CDR3 comprises 15 residues. The V gene's germline CDR1 is MGHRA and CDR2 YSYEKL. V was shortened by 0 bases and J by 4 bases, with 12 bases between the two germline ends. CDR3 amino acids: CASSQDFRLAETQYF. The CDR3 region has the DNA TGCGCCAGCAGCCAAGATTTTCGTCTTGCAGAGACCCAGTACTTC.

The chain couples TRBV20-1 to TRBJ2-7; D tentatively fits TRBD1 or TRBD2 (5 bases each). Deletions cut 3 bases from V and 1 base from J, with 13 bases between. The V gene's germline CDR1 is DFQATT and CDR2 SNEGSKA (reference sequence). The CDR3 contains 14 residues. This CDR3 reads CSARGDGRSYEQYF. In DNA form, the CDR3 reads TGCAGTGCTAGGGGGGACGGACGTTCCTACGAGCAGTACTTC.

The CDR3 DNA follows: TGTGCCATCAGTGAGTCTGGCGACAGTGGCCCTATGAACACTGAAGCTTTCTTT. Its protein is CAISESGDSGPMNTEAFF. V usage is TRBV10-3 and J usage is TRBJ1-1, with a possible D match to TRBD1 (5 bases). The CDR3 has 18 residues. V shed 0 bases and J shed 0 bases, with 17 bases lying between them. Per the germline V gene, CDR1 is ENHRY and CDR2 is SYGVKD.

This clonotype has a count of ten or more. The chain carries TRBV29-1 and TRBJ1-6; 11 bases fit TRBD1. The V gene end was trimmed by 6 bases and the J gene end by 8 bases; junction bases not matched to a gene: 18. Germline CDR1 reads SQVTM; CDR2 reads ANQGSEA. The CDR3 runs to 18 residues. This CDR3 reads CSVLSGTGGRHFYSPLHF. In DNA, the CDR3 is TGCAGCGTCTTATCGGGGACAGGGGGGCGTCATTTCTATTCACCCCTCCACTTT. The full variable domain, rest sourced from reference TRBV29-1 and TRBJ1-6, is SAVISQKPSRDICQRGTSLTIQCQVDSQVTMMFWYRQQPGQSLTLIATANQGSEATYESGFVIDKFPISRPNLTFSTLTVSNMSPEDSSIYLCSVLSGTGGRHFYSPLHFGNGTRLTVT.

This clonotype was detected ten times or more. The rearrangement links TRBV7-2 to TRBJ2-7; D uncertain. The germline V and J ends were trimmed by 5 bases and 3 bases, with 14 bases remaining between them. The CDR3 contains 14 residues. Germline V gene sequence: CDR1 SGHTA, CDR2 FQGNSA. The chain's CDR3 is CASSQNPLGYEQYF. The CDR3 DNA sequence: TGTGCCAGCAGCCAAAACCCGCTAGGCTACGAGCAGTACTTC.

This clonotype was observed a handful of times. The chain is built from TRBV28 and TRBJ1-5; D remains ambiguous. The CDR3 is made up of 13 amino acids. Deletions cut 7 bases from V and 4 bases from J, with 11 bases between. The germline V gene encodes CDR1 MDHEN and CDR2 SYDVKM. The CDR3 DNA sequence: TGTGCCAGCAAAGAACTTTATAATCAGCCCCAGCATTTT. Translated: CASKELYNQPQHF.

The table lists this clonotype with a count of one. The chain uses TRBV30 and TRBJ1-1; D not resolved. The CDR3 contains 12 residues. Germline V gene data show CDR1 as GTSNPN and CDR2 as SVGIG (reference sequence). V lost 3 bases to trimming and J lost 8 bases, with 13 bases between them. The CDR3 reads CAWRVSGVEAFF. The CDR3 region has the DNA TGTGCCTGGAGAGTTTCCGGGGTCGAAGCTTTCTTT.

This clonotype has at least ten counts. The chain is built from TRBV5-1 and TRBJ2-7; D not certain. Germline CDR1 SGHRS, CDR2 YFSETQ. The CDR3 loop spans 16 amino acids. V lost 1 base and J 2 bases, leaving 16 bases between the germline ends. DNA for the CDR3: TGCGCCAGCAGCTTGAATACAGCCCAGACTCCCTACGAGCAGTACTTC. This sequence encodes CASSLNTAQTPYEQYF.

The chain carries TRBV2 and TRBJ2-2, with D perhaps matching TRBD2 (5 bases). The CDR3 contains 17 residues. The germline V gene encodes CDR1 SNHLY and CDR2 FYNNEI. Trimming took 2 bases from V and 5 from J, leaving 18 bases between them. Here the CDR3 reads CASSEPHDYGPTGELFF. CDR3 nucleotides: TGTGCCAGCAGTGAACCTCACGACTACGGTCCGACCGGGGAGCTGTTTTTT.

This clonotype was seen ten or more times. The V and J genes are TRBV25-1 and TRBJ2-3, with D hard to call. The V gene's germline CDR1 is MGHDK and CDR2 SYGVNS. Trimming left V 1 base short and J 0 bases short, with 5 bases between. The CDR3 spans 14 residues. CDR3 loop: CASSESGSTDTQYF. The CDR3 DNA sequence: TGTGCCAGCAGTGAATCAGGCAGCACAGATACGCAGTATTTT.

This clonotype was recorded a few times. The genes are TRBV6-2 or TRBV6-3 and TRBJ2-1; 13 positions match TRBD2. The CDR3 is 15 residues long. CDR1 is MNHEY and CDR2 is SVGEGT in the germline V gene. J gave up 7 bases and V 5 bases, and 5 bases lay outside the gene matches. The CDR3 is CASSTGTSGTNEQFF. The CDR3 DNA reads as TGTGCCAGCAGTACCGGGACTAGCGGGACTAATGAGCAGTTCTTC.

This clonotype has just a few counts. The rearrangement joins TRBV2 to TRBJ2-1; D gene uncertain. In germline, CDR1 is SNHLY, CDR2 FYNNEI. Trimming took off 5 bases at V and 4 bases at J, with 12 bases between the two ends. The CDR3 loop spans 14 amino acids. CDR3 sequence (DNA): TGTGCCAGCAGTCGCGTGACCACGTACAATGAGCAGTTCTTC. It specifies CASSRVTTYNEQFF.

This clonotype was recorded many times. The CDR3 loop reads CSARDIEPTNEQFF. DNA of the CDR3: TGCAGTGCTAGAGATATCGAGCCTACCAATGAGCAGTTCTTC. The V gene is TRBV20-1, the J gene TRBJ2-1; D gene ambiguous. Germline values: CDR1 DFQATT, CDR2 SNEGSKA (reference sequence). CDR3 length equals 14 residues. V lost 0 bases and J 6 bases, leaving 12 bases between the germline ends.

This rearrangement joins TRBV4-1 to TRBJ1-6; 7 nucleotides match TRBD1. This CDR3 region has 15 residues. The V gene's germline CDR1 is MGHRA and CDR2 YSYEKL. V lost 5 bases, J lost 5 bases, and 6 bases stayed unmatched. The CDR3 DNA is TGCGCCAGCAGCGTTGCCGGGACAGATAATTCACCCCTCCACTTT. Translating it yields CASSVAGTDNSPLHF.

This clonotype was counted a few times. V gene TRBV12-3 or TRBV12-4 combines with J gene TRBJ1-2; TRBD1 might be the D (6 bases). V lost 3 bases to trimming and J lost 4 bases, with 18 bases between them. The CDR3 spans 16 residues. CDR3 coding DNA: TGTGCCAGCAGTTTGAACCACAGGGACGGGGTCTATGGCTACACCTTC. This translates into CASSLNHRDGVYGYTF.

This clonotype was recorded many times. The chain recombines TRBV20-1 with TRBJ2-1, with 12 bases fitting TRBD2. From germline, CDR1 is DFQATT and CDR2 SNEGSKA (reference sequence). Trimming removed 5 bases from V and 4 bases from J; junction bases left unmatched: 12. The CDR3 has 17 amino acids. The DNA for the CDR3 is TGCAGTGCTCAAGGACTAGCGGGGACAAATTATTACAATGAGCAGTTCTTC. This codes for CSAQGLAGTNYYNEQFF.

This clonotype appeared many times. The rearrangement joins TRBV7-2 to TRBJ1-1; a possible D gene is TRBD1 (6 bases). The CDR3 is 15 amino acids. The V gene's germline CDR1 is SGHTA and CDR2 FQGNSA. Trimming pared 5 bases from V and 4 bases from J, leaving 17 bases between. The CDR3 here is CASSIDRTVSTEAFF. CDR3 nucleotides: TGTGCCAGCAGCATAGACAGGACGGTGAGCACTGAAGCTTTCTTT.